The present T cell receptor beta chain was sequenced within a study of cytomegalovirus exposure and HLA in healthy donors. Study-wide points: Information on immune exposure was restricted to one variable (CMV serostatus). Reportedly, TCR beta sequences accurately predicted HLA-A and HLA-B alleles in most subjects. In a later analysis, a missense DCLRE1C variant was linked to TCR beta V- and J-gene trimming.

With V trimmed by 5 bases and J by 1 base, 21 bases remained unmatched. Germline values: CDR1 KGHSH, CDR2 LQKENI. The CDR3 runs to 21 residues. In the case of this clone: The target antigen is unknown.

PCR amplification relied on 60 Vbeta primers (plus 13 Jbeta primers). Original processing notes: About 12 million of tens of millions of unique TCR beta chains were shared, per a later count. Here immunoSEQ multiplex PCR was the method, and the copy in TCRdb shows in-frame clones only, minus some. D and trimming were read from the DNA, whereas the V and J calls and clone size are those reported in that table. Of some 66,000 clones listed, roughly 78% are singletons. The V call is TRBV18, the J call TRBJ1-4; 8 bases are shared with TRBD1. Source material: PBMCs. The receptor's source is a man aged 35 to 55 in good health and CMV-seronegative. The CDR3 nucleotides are TGTGCCAGCTCATCAACCATGCACCCCCGGGACAGGTTTAGAACTAATGAAAAACTGTTTTTT. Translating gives CASSSTMHPRDRFRTNEKLFF.